This TCR beta chain was observed in a study of shared clonotypes between healthy human individuals (TCRdb year 2020). In the study overall: A couple of women and three men aged 18 to 49 years were included in the cohort. For each donor, three plates each were used for CD4 naive and CD4 memory, two plates were used for CD8 naive, and one plate was used for CD8 memory. To estimate repertoire size and how much clonotypes are shared between individuals, the study performed deep sequencing of blood TCR repertoires from roughly five healthy adults. Different laboratories and diverse techniques were used to prepare libraries and sequence TCR repertoires, to increase sequencing depth and limit assay-specific biases. Leukapheresis yielded between about 0.9 and 8.9 billion PBMCs per donor. Results the study describes overall, beyond this receptor: Sampling was limited to blood, and TCR repertoires in tissue likely differ from TCR repertoires in blood. Based on pairwise subsampling, the degree of clonotype sharing among donors was expected to be affected by sequencing depth. About 5% of naive CD4, more than 3% of naive CD8, 2% to 2.5% of memory CD4, and 0.35% to 0.5% of memory CD8 clonotypes were shared across a few donors. Higher generation probabilities were observed for clonotypes shared by all four sorted-subset donors than for non-shared clonotypes. The small number of donors limited the genetic and exposure-history diversity represented. Incomplete sequencing was indicated by rarefaction of sorted-subset datasets, despite the large sequencing depth. Naive subsets generally had larger estimated clonotype richness than memory subsets.

Notes on this clone: Its specific antigen is unknown. No quality values exist for individual bases; no much larger clone is one base distant.

Donors were healthy HIV-negative adults with no recently reported acute infections or vaccinations. Only Caucasian adults living in Nashville, Tennessee, USA were represented among the donors. CD4+ T cells were enriched by magnetic negative selection; naive cells were then positively selected on CD45RA, and the negative fraction formed the memory subset. Blood was obtained by leukapheresis, after which PBMCs were separated by Ficoll-Histopaque density gradient centrifugation and cryopreserved in liquid nitrogen vapor phase. Analytical flow cytometry was used to check the purity and quantity of each magnetically sorted T cell population. Each sorted fraction had its genomic DNA isolated and then quantified by UV absorbance on a Nanodrop 2000c. There are 14 amino acids in the CDR3, from cysteine to phenylalanine inclusive. Kept here is only the CDR3 DNA, which spans 42 bases and is read in frame from base 1. Trimming at the junction amounts to 5 bases on V and 0 bases on J, and the germline ends lie 8 bases apart. As encoded in the germline V gene, CDR1 is SGHRS while CDR2 is YFSETQ.

Using the deep immunoSEQ assay, TCR CDR3 regions were amplified from genomic DNA by multiplex PCR. Extracted genomic DNA from each cell subset was spread evenly across all wells of several immunoSEQ 96-well plates, with each plate serving as a replicate. For sorted subsets, around 200 ng genomic DNA, equal to 25,000 to 35,000 T cell genomes, was loaded into each replicate PCR. Purified libraries were quantified with a Qubit 3.0 fluorometer, sized on a Bioanalyzer 2100, and re-quantified with the KAPA Library Quantification kit. Every immunoSEQ 96-well plate was sequenced on a dedicated single-read 150-cycle Illumina NextSeq 550 flow cell. The paper's processing steps were these. Because the immunoSEQ output held only junctional sequences and lacked quality scores, the filtering could not match the filtering applied to full-length reads. To assign V/J genes and CDR3, sequences were annotated using PyIR, a Python wrapper for IgBLAST v1.9, with IMGT germline references. Reads were removed for weak V/J assignments (E-value above 1e-6), missing CDR3, stop codons, out-of-frame junctions, or ambiguous translated residues. A V3J clonotype was defined by an identical inferred V gene, J gene, and CDR3 amino acid sequence. To compute the percentage overlap between repertoires, the number of shared unique clonotypes was divided by the size of the smaller repertoire. Three approaches were used to assess repertoire richness: RTK rarefaction, the Chao1 estimator, and Recon v2.1 estimates of unobserved clonotypes. Generation probabilities were computed with OLGA for all TCRbeta clonotypes obtained by the gDNA method from four donors. TCRdb took over this immuneACCESS table, retaining in-frame rearrangements with V and J assigned. Such tables are incomplete; in checked studies, under half of the missing clones stem from an unresolved V gene, and the remainder is unexplained. For V, J and clone size, that table is used; D and trimming come from the DNA. Counted in this sample were about 1 million clones; roughly 80% of them appeared once. The ten top clones hold less than 1.5% of the sample.

Sequencing used memory CD4+ T cells sorted from blood. Taken with the paper, the label for cell subset or site translates to: CD45RA-negative fraction. The clonotype originates from a man younger than 35 in good health. The rearranged segments are TRBV5-1 and TRBJ2-2; D gene: possibly TRBD1, on 6 matching bases. The DNA sequence follows: TGCGCCAGCAGGGGGGCGCCGAACACCGGGGAGCTGTTTTTT. Translated, this gives CASRGAPNTGELFF.